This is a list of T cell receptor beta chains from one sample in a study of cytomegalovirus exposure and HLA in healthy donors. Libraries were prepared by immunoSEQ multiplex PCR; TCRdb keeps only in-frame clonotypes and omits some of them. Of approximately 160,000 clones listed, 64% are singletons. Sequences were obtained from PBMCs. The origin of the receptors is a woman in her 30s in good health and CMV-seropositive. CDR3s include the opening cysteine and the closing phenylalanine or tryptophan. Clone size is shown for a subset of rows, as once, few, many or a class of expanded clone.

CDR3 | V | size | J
CASSRGSYTDTQYF | TRBV10-2 | NA | TRBJ2-3
CASSPSGQPSNTGELFF | TRBV5-1 | NA | TRBJ2-2
CASSPAASNSPLHF | TRBV19 | NA | TRBJ1-6
CASSQRDTFGSQHF | TRBV4-1 | few | TRBJ1-5
CASSPFFGGTEAFF | TRBV18 | NA | TRBJ1-1
CASSPGTPIIPGELFF | TRBV18 | NA | TRBJ2-2
CASSRDREYYGYTF | TRBV6-5 | NA | TRBJ1-2
CASRSGGGYTF | TRBV6-5 | NA | TRBJ1-2
CASSQGATNYGYTF | TRBV5-1 | NA | TRBJ1-2
CASSSYSGSYEQYF | TRBV27 | NA | TRBJ2-7
CASSLGGQGGQPQHF | TRBV5-1 | NA | TRBJ1-5
CASSTLENTEAFF | TRBV13 | NA | TRBJ1-1
CASSLAVSTGNTIYF | TRBV13 | NA | TRBJ1-3
CASSPPSGSRNEQFF | TRBV18 | NA | TRBJ2-1
CASSRDREETQYF | TRBV27 | once | TRBJ2-5
CASSLTGGPEETQYF | TRBV5-1 | NA | TRBJ2-5
CASSPGGGSYGYTF | TRBV28 | NA | TRBJ1-2
CASSLSTGVANTEAFF | TRBV11-2 | few | TRBJ1-1
CASSPWAGSRTEAFF | TRBV7-3 | NA | TRBJ1-1
CAWSAATYEQYF | TRBV30 | few | NA
CASTGDRGSTDTQYF | TRBV5-1 | NA | TRBJ2-3
CAISGTYRQFF | TRBV10-3 | NA | TRBJ2-1
CSGRQDLGEAFF | TRBV29-1 | NA | TRBJ1-1
CASSSGFGNQPQHF | TRBV27 | few | TRBJ1-5
CASSEIVGQSYEQYF | TRBV6-1 | NA | TRBJ2-7
CASSQAPRPGVELFF | TRBV4-1 | NA | TRBJ1-4
CASSLRQGVNYGYTF | TRBV5-6 | NA | TRBJ1-2
CASSLTGGTEAFF | TRBV6-5 | NA | TRBJ1-1
CASSSREGIHGYTF | TRBV18 | once | TRBJ1-2
CASSPDSDRRHEQYF | TRBV5-1 | NA | TRBJ2-7
CASSLQGTGGLQPQHF | TRBV28 | NA | TRBJ1-5
CASSLDLSGNTIYF | TRBV5-5 | NA | TRBJ1-3
CAWSGTNNEQFF | TRBV30 | once | TRBJ2-1
CASSPSPGGSNEQFF | TRBV5-1 | few | TRBJ2-1
CASSRNELTTGTEAFF | TRBV5-1 | NA | TRBJ1-1
CASSVNRDGGYEQYF | TRBV5-4 | NA | TRBJ2-7
CASSQGISGSLSEQYF | TRBV4-1 | NA | TRBJ2-7
CASSQTGAGSYEQYF | TRBV14 | NA | TRBJ2-7
CASSEGQRVGDTQYF | TRBV7-8 | NA | TRBJ2-3
CAAGAQPQHF | TRBV27 | few | TRBJ1-5
CASSVAGEGHEQYF | TRBV5-1 | NA | TRBJ2-7
CASSSGTATYQETQYF | TRBV7-9 | NA | TRBJ2-5
CASSQLEVGEQYF | TRBV4-1 | NA | TRBJ2-7
CATTQSGRGGYTF | TRBV6-1 | NA | TRBJ1-2
CASSHPFMTAEAFF | TRBV4-2 | NA | TRBJ1-1
CASSKEADAGSYNSPLHF | TRBV21-1 | NA | TRBJ1-6
CASAPGMTEAFF | TRBV19 | NA | TRBJ1-1
CASSPPLNTGELFF | TRBV18 | once | TRBJ2-2
CASGDRGWLVETQYF | TRBV28 | NA | TRBJ2-5